This entry concerns a single T cell receptor beta chain. This specimen comes from a study of regulatory T cells in long-lasting Graves disease. In building TCR beta libraries, iRepertoire HTBI primers were used together with Arm-PCR of CDR3 regions. Each CDR3 protein gets one entry after TCRdb re-called the multiplex PCR reads with MiXCR. The sample includes around 400,000 distinct CDR3 sequences, approximately 15% of them seen just once. As to time point: newly diagnosed GD, antithyroid drugs for less than 3 months. Construction of the TCR library relied on RNA isolated from PBMCs. American Thyroid Association guidelines defined Graves' disease diagnosis. V was pared by 3 bases and J by 4 bases, with 14 bases between. Looked up from germline, CDR1 is SGHRS and CDR2 is YFSETQ. The CDR3 is made up of 14 amino acids. Another study also made use of these data, one on T cells in Graves' hyperthyroidism and ophthalmopathy. This second study says: First-round RT-PCR targeting the TCR CDR3 was performed with the HTBI primer set.

V is TRBV5-1 and J is TRBJ2-7, with D uncertain. The sequence derives from a woman aged 40 to 49 with Graves disease. The specimen comprised peripheral blood mononuclear cells (PBMCs), sampled at new diagnosis, from a patient treated with antithyroid drugs. The CDR3 spells CASSSDTGSYEQYF. The CDR3 DNA is TGCGCCAGCAGCTCAGACACTGGCTCGTACGAGCAGTACTTC. Supplemented by reference TRBV5-1 and TRBJ2-7, the full variable domain reads KAGVTQTPRYLIKTRGQQVTLSCSPISGHRSVSWYQQTPGQGLQFLFEYFSETQRNKGNFPGRFSGRQFSNSRSEMNVSTLELGDSALYLCASSSDTGSYEQYFGPGTRLTVT.